The 8 T cell receptor beta chains listed next were all sequenced from one sample in a study of T cells in localized non-small cell lung cancer. Data came from immunoSEQ multiplex PCR; TCRdb stores just in-frame clones and leaves some out. The sample carries under 3,000 clones, more than 30% recorded once. The starting material was lung tumor tissue, obtained before any cancer treatment. The origin of the receptors is a male donor older than 55 with stage I squamous cell lung carcinoma.

The chain combines TRBV6-8 with TRBJ1-1; no clear D gene. Trimming took off 2 bases at V and 6 bases at J, with 10 bases between the two ends. Germline V lookup: CDR1 MNHGY, CDR2 SAAAGT. There are 13 residues in the CDR3. The DNA of the CDR3 is TGTGCCAGCAGTTACGTGGGGTCCCCTGAAGCTTTCTTT. As protein: CASSYVGSPEAFF.

The chain combines TRBV6-8 with TRBJ1-5; D remains ambiguous. CDR3 length equals 15 residues. Trimming cost V 5 bases and J 4 bases, with 15 bases left between them. The germline V gene encodes CDR1 MNHGY and CDR2 SAAAGT. The chain's CDR3 is CASSPSGLRNQPQHF. The CDR3 bases are TGTGCCAGCAGTCCGAGCGGACTGCGAAATCAGCCCCAGCATTTT.

This clone was detected a few times. V is TRBV11-3 and J is TRBJ2-3; 11 positions match TRBD2. J gave up 9 bases and V 0 bases, and 8 bases lay outside the gene matches. CDR1 SGHNT and CDR2 YENEEA come from the germline V gene. This CDR3 comprises 16 residues. The CDR3 protein is CASSLDSLAGGPTQYF. The DNA for the CDR3 is TGTGCCAGCAGCTTAGACAGCCTAGCGGGGGGTCCCACGCAGTATTTT.

The gene calls are TRBV19 and TRBJ1-5, with 7 bases aligning to TRBD1. After removal of 10 bases from V and 0 bases from J, the junction contained 18 bases not matched to a gene. The germline V gene encodes CDR1 LNHDA and CDR2 SQIVND (reference sequence). The CDR3 is 18 amino acids. The CDR3 protein is CATTDRVWRGYSNQPQHF. The CDR3 DNA sequence: TGTGCCACCACCGACAGGGTTTGGAGGGGTTATAGCAATCAGCCCCAGCATTTT.

V and J are TRBV6-8 and TRBJ2-7; 7 nucleotides align to TRBD2. Unmatched junction bases numbered 8, after V lost 5 bases and J lost 7 bases. CDR1 MNHGY and CDR2 SAAAGT come from the germline V gene. The CDR3 has 13 residues. The DNA for the CDR3 is TGTGCCAGCAGTACGGGCCTCGGGGGGGAGCAGTACTTC. Translation: CASSTGLGGEQYF.

This clone appeared a single time. The CDR3 DNA is TGTGCCAGCTCATGGACTAGCGGCCAAGAGACCCAGTACTTC. Amino acids: CASSWTSGQETQYF. The chain uses TRBV18 and TRBJ2-5; 10 positions agree with TRBD2. Losses at the gene ends were 5 bases for V and 1 base for J; bases not matched to a gene: 1. The CDR3 totals 14 residues. Germline V gene sequence: CDR1 KGHSH, CDR2 LQKENI.

This chain links TRBV11-3 with TRBJ2-4; 9 nucleotides match TRBD2. CDR1 is SGHNT and CDR2 is YENEEA in the germline V gene. The J segment lost 6 bases and the V segment lost 2 bases, leaving 5 bases of the junction unmatched. CDR3 length: 15 amino acids. The CDR3: CASSLSLAGLNIQYF. As DNA, the CDR3 is TGTGCCAGCAGCTTAAGCCTAGCGGGGTTAAACATTCAGTACTTC.

This chain links TRBV19 with TRBJ2-1; D remains ambiguous. The length of the CDR3 is 14 residues. V was trimmed by 4 bases and J by 8 bases, leaving 15 bases between them. Germline CDR1 reads LNHDA; CDR2 reads SQIVND (reference sequence). The CDR3 nucleotides read TGTGCCAGTAGTACCTCGCTTCCTACGGATGAGCAGTTCTTC. This encodes CASSTSLPTDEQFF.